This T cell receptor (beta chain) was profiled in a study of T cell responses to AZD1222 COVID-19 vaccine (dated by TCRdb to the early 2020s). Study-level background: AZD1222 recipients with second doses at about 4 weeks or about 12 weeks were pooled, because spike-specific TCR depth and breadth did not differ between schedules. TCR sequencing was performed for 230 to 250 trial participants, of whom 207 were given two doses of AZD1222 and around 26 were given two doses of MenACWY control vaccine. Enrollment into the trials was organized by age into subgroups of 18-55, 56-69 and 70-plus years, and those subgroups contained approximately 160, 26 and 62 TCR-sequenced participants, respectively.

Comment on this clone: It lacks a known antigen. No qualities accompany the bases; no much larger clone lies one base away.

In light of the paper, this sample's time point label describes: baseline before first vaccination. Samples from vaccinated people were obtained from the UK trials COV001 and COV002, which included a single-blind randomized controlled phase 2/3 trial of AZD1222 (ChAdOx1 nCoV-19) in healthy adults. Trial participant PBMC samples were collected at day 0 and day 28 after the second dose for TCRbeta chain sequencing. Inclusive of the bounding cysteine and phenylalanine, the CDR3 is 12 residues long. The sequence is cut down to CDR3 DNA, 36 bases in frame from base 1. V is pared back by 6 bases and J by 4 bases, with 6 bases lying between the germline termini. The CDR3 regions of human TCRbeta chains were analyzed by immunosequencing. Processing in the source paper ran as follows. TCRs in the repertoires were compared against a reference library of SARS-CoV-2-specific TCRs that had been generated with the MIRA antigen-specificity platform. Breadth was defined as the fraction of unique TCRs that were SARS-CoV-2-associated. Depth was defined as the fraction of total T cells that were SARS-CoV-2-associated. Using the MIRA data, every spike-specific TCR was mapped to the spike region that the TCR reacted to and assigned to either a CD4 or a CD8 class. Log10-transformed breadth and depth values were compared by one-way ANOVA with Sidak's multiple comparisons tests. In TCRdb, the immuneACCESS table is reduced to in-frame sequences with V and J assigned. These tables do not hold every clone; where another copy was compared, an unresolved V gene accounts for under half, and the others remain unexplained. V, J and clone size reflect that table, while D and trimming were determined from the DNA. This sample comprises 100,000 or so clones, 88% of them detected only once. About 1.8% of the sample is taken by the ten largest.

Points the paper makes about the study in general: Because no day 14 peak-response samples were available, the repertoires could be characterized only after the peak T cell response. Vaccine-associated CD4 TCRs spanned the whole spike protein, with dominant responses in regions 160-218 and 743-854. Participants were mostly white British, with more females than males. The authors suggested clonal diversity may have been underestimated. After two AZD1222 doses, both the breadth and the depth of spike-specific TCRs were significantly higher than at day 0 and than in MenACWY recipients. Conclusions about previously exposed vaccinees are limited, since just 5 or 6 AZD1222 recipients were seropositive for SARS-CoV-2 at baseline. Epitopes outside the regions mutated in the B.1.351 and B.1.1.7 variants were reportedly recognized by nearly half of the unique spike-specific TCRs. In the small 56-69-year group, the increase in depth fell short of significance, most likely because of low power.

Material: peripheral blood, obtained on day 0 of AZD1222 vaccination. This receptor was taken from an adult in good health. The rearranged chain carries TRBV12-3 or TRBV12-4 and TRBJ1-4; no D segment can be confidently identified. The DNA is TGTGCCAGCAGAAGATTTAATGAAAAACTGTTTTTT. It translates to CASRRFNEKLFF.